A selection of T cell receptor beta chains follows, all from one sample in a study of blood T cells in healthy people across ages. TCRdb recomputed calls from the 5' RACE reads with MiXCR, one row per CDR3 protein. The repertoire holds roughly 1,800,000 distinct CDR3 sequences, with about 49% as singletons. What was sequenced was blood. The receptor source for this set is a woman aged 40 to 49 in good health. CDR3s include the opening cysteine and the closing phenylalanine or tryptophan. D genes are given only for firm matches. Size tells how often a clone was seen (once, few, many) or the class of an expanded clone, and some rows leave it out.

J gene,V gene,clone size,CDR3 length,D gene,CDR3 protein,CDR3 DNA
TRBJ2-3,TRBV15,NA,16,TRBD2,CATSRFTSGSTDTQYF,TGTGCCACCAGCAGATTCACTAGCGGCAGCACAGATACGCAGTATTTT
TRBJ2-5,TRBV27,NA,15,TRBD2,CASSPFSGGQETQYF,TGTGCCAGCAGTCCGTTTAGCGGGGGGCAAGAGACCCAGTACTTC
TRBJ2-1,TRBV4-2,few,18,TRBD2,CASSQDGGASGFYNEQFF,TGTGCCAGCAGCCAAGATGGGGGCGCTAGCGGGTTCTACAATGAGCAGTTCTTC
TRBJ2-1,TRBV6-2/TRBV6-3,few,16,NA,CASSYSRALWYNEQFF,TGTGCCAGCAGTTACTCGAGGGCTCTGTGGTACAATGAGCAGTTCTTC
TRBJ1-5,TRBV6-2/TRBV6-3,NA,17,NA,CASSSITGQYSNQPQHF,TGTGCCAGCAGTTCAATCACGGGGCAATATAGCAATCAGCCCCAGCATTTT
TRBJ2-1,TRBV4-1,few,16,NA,CASSQDVGTTYNEQFF,TGCGCCAGCAGCCAAGATGTCGGGACCACATACAATGAGCAGTTCTTC
TRBJ2-7,TRBV9,many,14,TRBD1,CASSVAGGGYEQYF,TGTGCCAGCAGCGTAGCAGGGGGCGGGTACGAGCAGTACTTC
TRBJ2-1,TRBV27,NA,15,NA,CASRGRGVPTTVQFF,TGTGCCAGCAGGGGTCGAGGGGTCCCTACGACGGTGCAGTTCTTC
TRBJ1-2,TRBV20-1,NA,16,NA,CSASGPTSPVLDGYTF,TGCAGTGCTAGTGGACCGACTTCTCCGGTTCTCGATGGCTACACCTTC
TRBJ1-4,TRBV2,few,12,TRBD1,CARGTANEKLFF,TGTGCCAGAGGGACAGCCAATGAAAAACTGTTTTTT
TRBJ2-5,TRBV20-1,NA,11,NA,CSAPNYYEQYF,TGCAGTGCACCGAACTACTATGAGCAGTACTTC
TRBJ2-7,TRBV2,NA,16,TRBD1,CASSPAGTGGVYEQYF,TGTGCCAGCAGCCCGGCGGGGACAGGGGGCGTTTACGAGCAGTACTTC
TRBJ1-2,TRBV7-9,NA,13,NA,CASSRDFNYGYTF,TGTGCCAGCAGCCGGGACTTTAACTATGGCTACACCTTC
TRBJ2-7,TRBV29-1,once,12,NA,CSVVLGIDEQYF,TGCAGCGTTGTTCTGGGGATAGATGAGCAGTACTTC
TRBJ1-5,TRBV12-3/TRBV12-4,NA,16,TRBD1,CASSLGTAVSNQPQHF,TGTGCCAGCAGCCTCGGGACAGCGGTTAGCAATCAGCCCCAGCATTTT
TRBJ2-5,TRBV7-3,few,16,TRBD2,CASSSSKRGGQETQYF,TGTGCCAGCAGCTCTTCCAAGCGGGGGGGGCAAGAGACCCAGTACTTC
TRBJ2-3,TRBV4-2,few,17,TRBD2,CASSPTTTSGGADTQYF,TGTGCCAGCAGCCCAACTACGACCAGCGGGGGGGCAGATACGCAGTATTTT
TRBJ2-3,TRBV5-1,NA,17,NA,CASSRPREREGTDTQYF,TGCGCCAGCAGCCGACCCCGGGAACGCGAGGGCACAGATACGCAGTATTTT
TRBJ1-2,TRBV6-5,NA,14,NA,CASKDQGSNYGYTF,TGTGCCAGCAAAGACCAGGGGTCTAACTATGGCTACACCTTC
TRBJ2-5,TRBV4-1,NA,20,TRBD2,CASSHPIGSRKRGFYNEQYF,TGCGCCAGCAGCCATCCGATTGGGAGCCGGAAGCGGGGGTTTTACAATGAGCAGTACTTC
TRBJ2-1,TRBV5-6,NA,13,NA,CASSFQWYNEQFF,TGTGCCAGCAGCTTCCAGTGGTACAATGAGCAGTTCTTC
TRBJ2-3,TRBV4-3,few,15,TRBD1,CASSQADRGGDTQYF,TGCGCCAGCAGCCAAGCAGACAGGGGCGGAGATACGCAGTATTTT
TRBJ2-7,TRBV2,NA,13,NA,CASNEGGSYEQYF,TGTGCCAGCAACGAGGGGGGCTCCTACGAGCAGTACTTC